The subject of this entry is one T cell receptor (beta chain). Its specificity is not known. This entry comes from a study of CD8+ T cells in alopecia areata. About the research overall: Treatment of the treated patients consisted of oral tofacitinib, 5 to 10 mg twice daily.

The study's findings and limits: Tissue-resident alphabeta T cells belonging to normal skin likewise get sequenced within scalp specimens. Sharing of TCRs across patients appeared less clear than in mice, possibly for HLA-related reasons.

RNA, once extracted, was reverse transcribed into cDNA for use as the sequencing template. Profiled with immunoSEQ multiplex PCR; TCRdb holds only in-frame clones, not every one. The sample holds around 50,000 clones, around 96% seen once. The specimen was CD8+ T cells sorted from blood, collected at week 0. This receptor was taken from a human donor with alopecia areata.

CDR3 region: CSNSGTHKKTQYF. The CDR3 DNA sequence: TGCAGCAACTCCGGGACCCACAAAAAGACCCAGTACTTC. V and J are TRBV29-1 and TRBJ2-5; D possibly matches TRBD1 or TRBD2 (5 bases each). The V and J ends lost 8 bases and 6 bases respectively, with 19 bases between them. CDR1 and CDR2 from the germline V gene are SQVTM and ANQGSEA. The CDR3 has 13 residues.